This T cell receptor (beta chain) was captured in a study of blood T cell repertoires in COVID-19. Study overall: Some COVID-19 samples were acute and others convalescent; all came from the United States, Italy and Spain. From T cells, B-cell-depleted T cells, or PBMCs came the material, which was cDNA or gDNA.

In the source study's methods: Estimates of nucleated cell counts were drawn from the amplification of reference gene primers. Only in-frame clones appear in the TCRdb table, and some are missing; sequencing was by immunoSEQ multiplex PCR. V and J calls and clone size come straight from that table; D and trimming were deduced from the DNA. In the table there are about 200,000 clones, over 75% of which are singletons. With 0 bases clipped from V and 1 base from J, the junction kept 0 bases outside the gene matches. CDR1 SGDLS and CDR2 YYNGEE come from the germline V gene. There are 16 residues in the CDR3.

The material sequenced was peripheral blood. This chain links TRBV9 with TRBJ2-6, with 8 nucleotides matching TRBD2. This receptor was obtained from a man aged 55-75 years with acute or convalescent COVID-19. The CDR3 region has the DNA TGTGCCAGCAGCGTAGTAGCGGGATCTGGGGCCAACGTCCTGACTTTC. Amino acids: CASSVVAGSGANVLTF.